The entry below describes one T cell receptor beta chain. In the authors' methods: Scientists estimated how many nucleated cells there were by amplifying reference gene primers. Libraries were prepared by immunoSEQ multiplex PCR; TCRdb keeps only in-frame clonotypes and omits some of them. The V and J calls and clone size come from that table; D and trimming were worked out from the DNA. The sample holds 45,000 to 65,000 clones, around 90% seen once. The record originates from a study of blood T cell repertoires in COVID-19. Study-level background: Samples taken during acute and convalescent COVID-19 were collected in the United States, Italy and Spain. The cDNA or gDNA used as material had been derived from T cells, B-cell-depleted T cells, or PBMCs.

The sample was peripheral blood. This clonotype originated in a human donor with acute or convalescent COVID-19. The donor label of this sample is uncertain.

DNA of the CDR3: TGTGCCAGCAGCTATGGGACTAGCGGCCCAGATACGCAGTATTTT. Encoded protein: CASSYGTSGPDTQYF. This chain uses TRBV5-6 with TRBJ2-3, with 11 bases that match TRBD2. Germline V CDR1 and CDR2: SGHDT, YYEEEE. V trimming: 3 bases; J trimming: 4 bases; junction bases outside the gene matches: 4. The CDR3 length is 15 residues.